The 13 T cell receptor beta chains given below trace back to one sample, sequenced in a study of regulatory T cells in long-lasting Graves disease. iRepertoire HTBI primers and Arm-PCR of CDR3 regions built TCR beta libraries. TCRdb used MiXCR to reprocess the multiplex PCR reads, holding one entry per CDR3 protein. The table has hundreds of thousands of distinct CDR3 sequences, about 15% seen once. Regarding time point: newly diagnosed GD, antithyroid drugs for less than 3 months. Generation of the TCR library employed RNA extracted from PBMCs. These data also featured in a second study, about T cells in Graves' hyperthyroidism and ophthalmopathy.

The sample was peripheral blood mononuclear cells (PBMCs), taken at new diagnosis, from a patient treated with antithyroid drugs. The receptors derive from a woman in her twenties or thirties with Graves disease.

This chain joins TRBV30 and TRBJ1-1, with TRBD1 as a possible D gene (5 bases). V lost 1 base, J lost 5 bases, and 17 bases lay in between. Germline V gives CDR1 GTSNPN, CDR2 SVGIG (reference sequence). The CDR3 extends over 15 amino acids. The CDR3 nucleotides are TGTGCCTGGAGTGAGGGGAACAGTCGTATGACTGAAGCTTTCTTT. Translated, it gives CAWSEGNSRMTEAFF.

The V call is TRBV28, the J call TRBJ1-5; no firm D call. The V gene lost 10 bases and the J gene lost 0 bases, with 10 bases spanning the gap. Germline CDR1 and CDR2: MDHEN and SYDVKM. The CDR3 runs to 13 residues. CDR3 nucleotide sequence: TGTGCCATCCAGACTTATAGCAATCAGCCCCAGCATTTT. Protein: CAIQTYSNQPQHF.

The V gene is TRBV7-3, the J gene TRBJ2-7, with a weak D call TRBD1 (5 bases). Trimming removed 4 bases at V and 5 bases at J, with 12 bases between. In germline, CDR1 is SGHTA, CDR2 FQGTGA. The CDR3 sequence is 13 residues long. This CDR3 is CASSSQGVDEQYF. The CDR3 region has the DNA TGTGCCAGCAGCTCCCAGGGCGTCGACGAGCAGTACTTC.

The chain uses TRBV28 and TRBJ2-3; weak D call: TRBD1 (6 bases). Germline values: CDR1 MDHEN, CDR2 SYDVKM. The V gene lost 5 bases and the J gene lost 4 bases, with 19 bases spanning the gap. This CDR3 is 16 amino acids long. This CDR3 reads CASSQTGPVGPDTQYF. For the CDR3, the DNA is TGTGCCAGCAGTCAAACAGGGCCTGTAGGGCCAGATACGCAGTATTTT.

The sample holds a few counts of this clonotype. This chain joins TRBV18 and TRBJ2-7; TRBD1 is a possible D gene (6 bases). This CDR3 spans 15 amino acids. Germline loops: CDR1 KGHSH, CDR2 LQKENI. Trimming left V 2 bases short and J 9 bases short, with 20 bases between. The CDR3 loop reads CASSPNLGAEGVQYF. In DNA form, the CDR3 reads TGTGCCAGCTCACCAAACTTGGGGGCCGAAGGGGTGCAGTACTTC.

The chain uses TRBV6-2 or TRBV6-3 and TRBJ1-2; 7 bases align to TRBD1. This CDR3 region has 14 residues. In germline, CDR1 is MNHEY, CDR2 SVGEGT. After removal of 4 bases from V and 8 bases from J, the junction contained 10 bases not matched to a gene. The CDR3 DNA sequence: TGTGCCAGCAGTTCGGACAGGACCCGAGAGGGCTACACCTTC. Translated: CASSSDRTREGYTF.

This clonotype has a count of ten or more. The chain is built from TRBV11-2 and TRBJ2-1; 14 bases line up with TRBD2. Germline V gene data show CDR1 as SGHAT and CDR2 as FQNNGV. Trimming cost V 7 bases and J 5 bases; bases outside gene matches: 10. This CDR3 region has 17 residues. The DNA for the CDR3 is TGTGCCAGCACCGGGACTAGCGGGAGTCTAACTGACAATGAGCAGTTCTTC. Protein sequence: CASTGTSGSLTDNEQFF.

V is TRBV5-5 and J is TRBJ2-6; D not certain. The germline V and J ends were trimmed by 3 bases and 4 bases, with 17 bases remaining between them. Germline V lookup: CDR1 SGHKS, CDR2 YYEKEE (reference sequence). This CDR3 has 17 amino acids. The CDR3 is CASSYAGSVPGANVLTF. CDR3 nucleotide sequence: TGTGCCAGCAGCTACGCAGGCAGTGTACCCGGGGCCAACGTCCTGACTTTC.

This clonotype appeared a single time. The V and J genes are TRBV30 and TRBJ2-2, with 8 bases that match TRBD2. The CDR3 consists of 18 residues. Trimming took 1 base from V and 0 from J; bases not matched to a gene: 10. CDR1 is GTSNPN, CDR2 SVGIG, per germline (reference sequence). The CDR3 reads CAWSARPGGEPNTGELFF. DNA of the CDR3: TGTGCCTGGAGTGCCCGTCCGGGAGGGGAGCCGAACACCGGGGAGCTGTTTTTT.

The chain joins TRBV5-4 to TRBJ2-5; 8 bases agree with TRBD2. The CDR3 is 14 residues long. CDR1 and CDR2 from the germline V gene are SGHNT and YYREEE (reference sequence). The CDR3 DNA follows: TGTGCGACTAGCTTGGCGGGGGGAGAAGAGACCCAGTACTTC. It encodes CATSLAGGEETQYF.

This clonotype was detected a few times. The CDR3 DNA sequence: TGCAGCGTTTCAACCCCCCCTTACTACTACGAGCAGTACTTC. Amino acids: CSVSTPPYYYEQYF. The chain links TRBV29-1 to TRBJ2-7; D is undetermined. CDR1 and CDR2 from the germline V gene are SQVTM and ANQGSEA. The V end was cut by 5 bases, the J end by 3 bases, with 17 bases between. This CDR3 is 14 amino acids long.

The chain joins TRBV3-1 to TRBJ2-7; the D gene is possibly TRBD2 (5 bases). Germline assignment: CDR1 LGHDT and CDR2 YNNKEL (reference sequence). V was pared by 1 base and J by 7 bases, with 11 bases between. The CDR3 contains 13 residues. CDR3 loop: CASSQGGLGEQYF. DNA for the CDR3: TGTGCCAGCAGCCAAGGCGGACTTGGTGAGCAGTACTTC.

The chain couples TRBV30 to TRBJ2-1; TRBD2 is a possible D gene (5 bases). The CDR3 is 16 residues long. V dropped 1 base and J dropped 1 base, with 14 bases sitting between them. From germline, CDR1 is GTSNPN and CDR2 SVGIG (reference sequence). CDR3 loop: CAWSGGSVPSYNEQFF. Here the CDR3 DNA reads TGTGCCTGGAGTGGGGGTAGCGTGCCATCCTACAATGAGCAGTTCTTC.